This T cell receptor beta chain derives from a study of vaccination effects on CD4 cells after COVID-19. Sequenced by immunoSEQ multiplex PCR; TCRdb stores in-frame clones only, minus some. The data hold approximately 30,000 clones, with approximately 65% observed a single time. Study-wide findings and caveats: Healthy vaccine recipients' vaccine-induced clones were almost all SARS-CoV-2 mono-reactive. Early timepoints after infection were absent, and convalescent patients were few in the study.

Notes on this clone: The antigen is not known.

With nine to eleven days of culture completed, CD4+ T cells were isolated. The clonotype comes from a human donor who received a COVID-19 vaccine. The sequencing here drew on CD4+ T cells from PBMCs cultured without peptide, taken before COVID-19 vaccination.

This CDR3 reads CASSLVFLAGGINNEQFF. In nucleotides, the CDR3 is TGTGCCAGCAGCTTAGTGTTCCTAGCGGGGGGTATAAACAATGAGCAGTTCTTC. The gene calls are TRBV7-2 and TRBJ2-1, with 11 bases identical to TRBD2. Trimming took 1 base from V and 5 from J; bases not matched to a gene: 10. CDR3 length: 18 residues. The germline gives CDR1 SGHTA, CDR2 FQGNSA.